Below, 30 T cell receptor beta chains from the same sample are listed, as sequenced in a study of shared clonotypes between healthy human individuals. The protocol was immunoSEQ multiplex PCR, while the TCRdb copy is restricted to in-frame clones and leaves out a portion. Of 1,500,000 or so clones in the sample, roughly 96% were seen once. Material for sequencing was naive CD4+ T cells sorted from blood. Subset given: CD45RA+ positively selected. Receptor source: a man aged 25 to 40 in good health.

V usage is TRBV4-3 and J usage is TRBJ1-1; tentative D call: TRBD1 (5 bases). Germline values: CDR1 LGHNA, CDR2 YSLEER. Trimming cost V 4 bases and J 8 bases, with 14 bases left between them. The CDR3 spans 13 residues. CDR3 residues: CASSRPLRGEAFF. The CDR3 nucleotides read TGCGCCAGCAGCCGTCCTCTAAGGGGCGAAGCTTTCTTT.

V gene TRBV7-2 combines with J gene TRBJ2-2; no clear D gene. The CDR3 loop spans 13 amino acids. CDR1 and CDR2 from the germline V gene are SGHTA and FQGNSA. Trimming shortened V by 2 bases and J by 7 bases, and 8 bases separated the two germline ends. CDR3 DNA: TGTGCCAGCAGCTTAAGTGGGGTCGGGGAGCTGTTTTTT. Residues: CASSLSGVGELFF.

The chain carries TRBV5-4 and TRBJ2-1; 11 bases map to TRBD2. Germline trimming cut 3 bases from V and 6 bases from J; bases unmatched to any gene: 11. The CDR3 has 17 residues. The germline V gene has CDR1 SGHNT and CDR2 YYREEE (reference sequence). CDR3 region: CASSSDLSGRAVNEQFF. CDR3 nucleotides: TGTGCCAGCAGCTCGGACCTTAGCGGGAGGGCCGTCAATGAGCAGTTCTTC.

This clone was observed once. V is TRBV27 and J is TRBJ2-1, with D unclear. This CDR3 region has 17 residues. The V end lost 2 bases, the J end lost 0 bases, and 14 bases lay between the germline ends. Per germline, CDR1 MNHEY and CDR2 SMNVEV (reference sequence). CDR3 amino acids: CASSLKVVQSSYNEQFF. The CDR3 nucleotides are TGTGCCAGCAGTTTAAAGGTGGTACAGAGCTCCTACAATGAGCAGTTCTTC.

The chain recombines TRBV10-2 with TRBJ1-5; D is ambiguous. The CDR3 length is 13 residues. CDR1 is WSHSY, CDR2 SAAADI, per germline. V dropped 3 bases and J dropped 3 bases, with 6 bases sitting between them. This chain's CDR3 is CASSDLVNQPQHF. In DNA form, the CDR3 reads TGCGCCAGCAGTGATTTGGTCAATCAGCCCCAGCATTTT.

The V gene is TRBV5-1, the J gene TRBJ2-3; D is perhaps TRBD1 (6 bases). Germline CDR1 and CDR2: SGHRS and YFSETQ. V lost 2 bases to trimming and J lost 5 bases, with 9 bases between them. This CDR3 contains 13 residues. The CDR3 loop is CASSFPRGDTQYF. CDR3 bases: TGCGCCAGCAGCTTCCCCAGGGGAGATACGCAGTATTTT.

The chain uses TRBV11-2 and TRBJ2-3; 15 nucleotides match TRBD2. Germline CDR1 and CDR2: SGHAT and FQNNGV. The trim removed 4 bases at V and 1 base at J, leaving 3 bases unmatched. CDR3 length: 17 residues. The CDR3 DNA is TGTGCCAGCAGCTCGGGACTAGCGGGAGGACGCACAGATACGCAGTATTTT. It yields the protein CASSSGLAGGRTDTQYF.

The chain links TRBV14 to TRBJ2-2, with no clear D. CDR1 is SGHDN, CDR2 FVKESK, per germline. V was clipped by 6 bases and J by 3 bases, with 14 bases between them. This CDR3 spans 15 amino acids. CDR3 DNA sequence: TGTGCCAGCAGTGACCACCTACCGGACACCGGGGAGCTGTTTTTT. Amino acid sequence: CASSDHLPDTGELFF.

In regard to this clone: This same CDR3 is encoded by further DNA sequences in the sample. The chain is built from TRBV15 and TRBJ2-7; D possibly corresponds to TRBD2 (5 bases). The CDR3 spans 15 residues. Deletions cut 0 bases from V and 0 bases from J, with 9 bases between. Per germline, CDR1 LNHNV and CDR2 YYDKDF (reference sequence). CDR3 sequence reads: CATSRDPGSSYEQYF. The CDR3, as DNA: TGTGCCACCAGCAGAGATCCGGGGAGCTCCTACGAGCAGTACTTC.

The chain employs TRBV5-1 and TRBJ2-7; D uncertain. Trimming left V 2 bases short and J 5 bases short, with 11 bases between. Germline loops: CDR1 SGHRS, CDR2 YFSETQ. CDR3 length: 13 residues. The CDR3 sequence is CASSFVAVDEQYF. In nucleotides, the CDR3 is TGCGCCAGCAGCTTCGTGGCGGTGGACGAGCAGTACTTC.

The rearrangement uses TRBV7-9 and TRBJ1-1; 8 nucleotides match TRBD1. Germline V gene data show CDR1 as SEHNR and CDR2 as FQNEAQ (reference sequence). V shed 3 bases, J shed 1 base, and the junction held 13 bases outside the gene matches. The CDR3 extends over 18 amino acids. CDR3 DNA: TGTGCCAGCAGCTTCAGGCCCAGGGGGCGGATACCGAACACTGAAGCTTTCTTT. Protein: CASSFRPRGRIPNTEAFF.

This sequence joins TRBV7-2 and TRBJ1-2; TRBD1 is a possible D gene (5 bases). The V end lost 3 bases, the J end lost 2 bases, and 19 bases lay between the germline ends. The CDR3 is made up of 17 amino acids. In germline, CDR1 is SGHTA, CDR2 FQGNSA. CDR3 amino acids: CASSFGVGALMNYGYTF. The CDR3 DNA reads TGTGCCAGCAGCTTCGGCGTAGGGGCTTTAATGAACTATGGCTACACCTTC.

V gene TRBV2 combines with J gene TRBJ2-7; tentative D call: TRBD1 (6 bases). The germline V gene encodes CDR1 SNHLY and CDR2 FYNNEI. The CDR3 runs 13 residues. V dropped 7 bases and J dropped 0 bases, with 10 bases sitting between them. The CDR3 DNA follows: TGTGCCAGCACGACAGGCCTCTCCTACGAGCAGTACTTC. It codes for CASTTGLSYEQYF.

This clone was seen only once. The CDR3 sequence is CSALQGFNIQYF. CDR3 bases: TGCAGCGCCCTTCAGGGGTTCAACATTCAGTACTTC. V is TRBV29-1 and J is TRBJ2-4; a weak D match, TRBD1 (6 bases). The CDR3 covers 12 residues. Germline values: CDR1 SQVTM, CDR2 ANQGSEA. Trimming took 7 bases from V and 7 from J, leaving 14 bases between them.

The V and J genes are TRBV6-5 and TRBJ2-2; the D is unclear. Trimming stripped 2 bases from V and 4 bases from J, with 11 bases between. This CDR3 spans 15 amino acids. CDR1 MNHEY and CDR2 SVGAGI come from the germline V gene. CDR3 amino acids: CASSYHRSPTGELFF. The CDR3 coding sequence is TGTGCCAGCAGTTACCATAGAAGCCCCACCGGGGAGCTGTTTTTT.

The chain carries TRBV6-5 and TRBJ2-1; 16 bases agree with TRBD2. This CDR3 is 14 amino acids long. The V gene end was trimmed by 7 bases and the J gene end by 9 bases; junction bases not matched to a gene: 3. Germline V gene sequence: CDR1 MNHEY, CDR2 SVGAGI. CDR3 nucleotide sequence: TGTGCCAGCAAGGGACTAGCGGGAGGGACTGAGCAGTTCTTC. Translating it yields CASKGLAGGTEQFF.

The rearrangement joins TRBV19 to TRBJ1-4, with 8 bases fitting TRBD1. V was pared by 4 bases and J by 5 bases, with 3 bases of the junction left unmatched. The CDR3 contains 14 residues. Germline values: CDR1 LNHDA, CDR2 SQIVND (reference sequence). CDR3 in amino acids: CASSTRTGNEKLFF. The CDR3, as DNA: TGTGCCAGTAGTACCCGGACAGGGAATGAAAAACTGTTTTTT.

This CDR3 reads CASRQTGGLAGVSYEQYF. The DNA for the CDR3 is TGTGCCAGCCGCCAAACAGGGGGACTAGCGGGAGTATCTTACGAGCAGTACTTC. This chain links TRBV7-9 with TRBJ2-7, with 14 bases identical to TRBD2. This CDR3 is 18 amino acids long. Germline V gene lookup returns CDR1 SEHNR and CDR2 FQNEAQ (reference sequence). The V gene end was trimmed by 8 bases and the J gene end by 4 bases; junction bases not matched to a gene: 16.

This clone was detected only once. J is TRBJ2-3 and V is TRBV7-8; D not certain. The germline V and J ends were trimmed by 4 bases and 6 bases, with 5 bases remaining between them. CDR1 is SGHVS, CDR2 FQNEAQ, per germline. The CDR3 extends over 11 amino acids. CDR3 residues: CASSYRDTQYF. The CDR3 nucleotides are TGTGCCAGCAGCTATAGGGATACGCAGTATTTT.

The chain employs TRBV5-1 and TRBJ1-2; the D is unclear. V was clipped by 1 base and J by 4 bases, with 8 bases between them. CDR3 length equals 13 residues. Germline CDR1 SGHRS, CDR2 YFSETQ. The CDR3 sequence: CASSLSPGYGYTF. The CDR3 region has the DNA TGCGCCAGCAGCTTGAGCCCAGGCTATGGCTACACCTTC. Full variable domain (outside the CDR3, taken from reference TRBV5-1 and TRBJ1-2): KAGVTQTPRYLIKTRGQQVTLSCSPISGHRSVSWYQQTPGQGLQFLFEYFSETQRNKGNFPGRFSGRQFSNSRSEMNVSTLELGDSALYLCASSLSPGYGYTFGSGTRLTVV.

The gene calls are TRBV9 and TRBJ2-2; 11 bases map to TRBD2. V gave up 0 bases and J gave up 5 bases; unmatched junction bases: 6. Germline CDR1 SGDLS, CDR2 YYNGEE. This CDR3 region has 17 residues. This CDR3 reads CASSVGTSGRRTGELFF. The CDR3 region has the DNA TGTGCCAGCAGCGTAGGTACTAGCGGGAGAAGAACCGGGGAGCTGTTTTTT. The entire variable domain, with the rest obtained from reference TRBV9 and TRBJ2-2, is as follows: DSGVTQTPKHLITATGQRVTLRCSPRSGDLSVYWYQQSLDQGLQFLIQYYNGEERAKGNILERFSAQQFPDLHSELNLSSLELGDSALYFCASSVGTSGRRTGELFFGEGSRLTVL.

The chain joins TRBV9 to TRBJ1-2, with D possibly being TRBD1 (5 bases). The CDR3 is 15 residues long. V was trimmed by 4 bases and J by 0 bases, leaving 13 bases between them. CDR1 and CDR2 (germline): SGDLS, YYNGEE. The chain's CDR3 is CASSPFSGSNYGYTF. The CDR3 coding sequence is TGTGCCAGCAGCCCGTTCTCAGGGTCTAACTATGGCTACACCTTC.

The rearrangement uses TRBV6-1 and TRBJ2-5; D might be TRBD1 (7 bases). This CDR3 is 15 amino acids long. The germline CDR1 and CDR2 sequences are MNHNS and SASEGT. Trimming removed 1 base at V and 4 bases at J, with 13 bases between. CDR3 loop: CASSEESEGAETQYF. The CDR3, as DNA: TGTGCCAGCAGTGAAGAATCGGAGGGGGCAGAGACCCAGTACTTC.

The chain employs TRBV5-4 and TRBJ2-5; TRBD1 matches at 9 bases. The junction had 9 bases not matched to a gene; V was cut back by 4 bases and J by 5 bases. From germline, CDR1 is SGHNT and CDR2 YYREEE (reference sequence). The CDR3 has 15 residues. CDR3 DNA sequence: TGTGCCAGCAGCATTGTTACAGGGGGCTGGGAGACCCAGTACTTC. Translation: CASSIVTGGWETQYF. Together with reference TRBV5-4 and TRBJ2-5, the CDR3 gives the full variable domain: ETGVTQSPTHLIKTRGQQVTLRCSSQSGHNTVSWYQQALGQGPQFIFQYYREEENGRGNFPPRFSGLQFPNYSSELNVNALELDDSALYLCASSIVTGGWETQYFGPGTRLLVL.

The chain has TRBV5-1 and TRBJ2-1; 8 positions match TRBD1. The V gene's germline CDR1 is SGHRS and CDR2 YFSETQ. There are 15 residues in the CDR3. The V segment lost 5 bases and the J segment 5 bases; nucleotides outside the gene matches: 9. CDR3 sequence reads: CASRRTGSENNEQFF. The CDR3 coding sequence is TGCGCCAGCAGGAGGACAGGGAGTGAGAACAATGAGCAGTTCTTC.

In its sample, this clone was seen once. The V call is TRBV13, the J call TRBJ2-7; no reliable D call. The V gene's germline CDR1 is PRHDT and CDR2 FYEKMQ (reference sequence). CDR3 length: 14 residues. Trimming stripped 5 bases from V and 3 bases from J, with 14 bases between. CDR3 sequence (DNA): TGTGCCAGCAGCCCTCGACTGGCTAGCTACGAGCAGTACTTC. It encodes CASSPRLASYEQYF.

V usage is TRBV5-1 and J usage is TRBJ1-1; D is possibly TRBD1 (6 bases). The germline V gene has CDR1 SGHRS and CDR2 YFSETQ. The CDR3 totals 13 residues. The V and J ends lost 4 bases and 8 bases respectively, with 15 bases between them. In DNA form, the CDR3 reads TGCGCCAGCAGCCCCCGGACAGACAGCGAAGCTTTCTTT. Protein sequence: CASSPRTDSEAFF.

Of note for this clone: One junction end does not reproduce the germline sequence, and a read error may be involved. The rearrangement uses TRBV2 and TRBJ1-5, with D possibly TRBD1 on 6 matching bases. This CDR3 has 11 amino acids. Germline CDR1 is SNHLY and CDR2 is FYNNEI. The CDR3 region is CASSEGGPQHF. CDR3 bases: TGTGCCAGCAGCGAAGGGGGGCCCCAGCATTTT.

This rearrangement joins TRBV28 to TRBJ1-5; the D is unclear. V was pared by 4 bases and J by 5 bases, with 21 bases between. The germline CDR1 and CDR2 sequences are MDHEN and SYDVKM. The CDR3 has 17 amino acids. In nucleotides, the CDR3 is TGTGCCAGCAGTTCCCGCCGGCCGGGGTTAAGGGATCAGCCCCAGCATTTT. The encoded protein is CASSSRRPGLRDQPQHF. The variable domain in full, completed from reference TRBV28 and TRBJ1-5, reads DVKVTQSSRYLVKRTGEKVFLECVQDMDHENMFWYRQDPGLGLRLIYFSYDVKMKEKGDIPEGYSVSREKKERFSLILESASTNQTSMYLCASSSRRPGLRDQPQHFGDGTRLSIL.

The gene calls are TRBV7-6 and TRBJ2-2; 7 bases map to TRBD2. CDR3 length: 18 residues. J was trimmed by 1 base and V by 1 base; bases with no gene match: 9. Germline V gene data show CDR1 as SGHVS and CDR2 as FNYEAQ. DNA of the CDR3: TGTGCCAGCAGCTTAGGATGGAGGGCTAGCGGGAACACCGGGGAGCTGTTTTTT. Translating gives CASSLGWRASGNTGELFF.